The present TCR beta chain was sequenced within a study of shared clonotypes between healthy human individuals. Background on the study: Participating donors consisted of two women and a few men aged 18 to 49.

Findings and caveats of the study: Clonotype sharing across several donors was observed for about 4.8% of naive CD4 clonotypes.

Generated by immunoSEQ multiplex PCR, the TCRdb table keeps only in-frame clones and is missing some. The sample lists roughly 1.5 million clones; approximately 98% were seen once. Germline V gene data show CDR1 as SQVTM and CDR2 as ANQGSEA. The CDR3 has 11 amino acids. V lost 6 bases, J lost 3 bases, and 9 bases lay in between. Points on this clone: What it binds is not known.

The genes are TRBV29-1 and TRBJ2-7, with no clear D. The origin of this receptor is a man aged 25 to 40 in good health. Sequences were obtained from naive CD4+ T cells sorted from blood. Subset described: CD45RA+ positively selected. CDR3 sequence reads: CSVKGNYEQYF. CDR3 sequence (DNA): TGCAGCGTCAAAGGGAACTACGAGCAGTACTTC.